This TCR beta chain originates from a study of beta chain features in type 1 diabetes. General study findings and limits: Patients and controls would be equally affected if PCR favored shorter templates. When Type 1 diabetes patients were examined, their TCRB CDR3s proved moderately but significantly shorter in all four CD4+ subsets.

This clone was seen a few times. No antigen is known for it. The germline CDR1 and CDR2 sequences are SEHNR and FQNEAQ (reference sequence). This CDR3 has 16 amino acids. The ends were cut back, 0 bases at V and 0 bases at J, with 12 bases in the middle. Expressed TCRB transcripts were sequenced after all isolated RNA was converted to cDNA. TCRdb's table, derived via immunoSEQ multiplex PCR, lists solely in-frame clones and lacks some. The sample yields more than 300,000 clones, roughly 13% seen once. The rearrangement links TRBV7-9 to TRBJ2-7, with D tentatively TRBD1 (6 bases). The specimen was naive CD4+ T cells from blood. The TCR originated in a young woman with type 1 diabetes. This CDR3 is CASSLAGQGSSYEQYF. Here the CDR3 DNA reads TGTGCCAGCAGCTTAGCGGGGCAGGGGAGCTCCTACGAGCAGTACTTC. Full variable domain (missing parts from reference TRBV7-9 and TRBJ2-7): DTGVSQNPRHKITKRGQNVTFRCDPISEHNRLYWYRQTLGQGPEFLTYFQNEAQLEKSRLLSDRFSAERPKGSFSTLEIQRTEQGDSAMYLCASSLAGQGSSYEQYFGPGTRLTVT.